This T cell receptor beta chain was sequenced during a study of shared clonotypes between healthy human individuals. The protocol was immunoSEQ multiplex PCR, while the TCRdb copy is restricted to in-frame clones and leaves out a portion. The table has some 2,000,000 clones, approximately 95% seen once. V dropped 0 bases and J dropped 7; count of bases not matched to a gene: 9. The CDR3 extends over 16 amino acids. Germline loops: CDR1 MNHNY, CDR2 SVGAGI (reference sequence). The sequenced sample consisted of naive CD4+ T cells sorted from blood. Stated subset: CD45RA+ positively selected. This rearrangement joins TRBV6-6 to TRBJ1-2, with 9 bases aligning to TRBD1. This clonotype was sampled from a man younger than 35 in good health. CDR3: CASSYSGTGRGSGYTF. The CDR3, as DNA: TGTGCCAGCAGTTACTCCGGGACAGGGAGGGGCAGTGGCTACACCTTC.